The source of this TCR beta chain is a study of blood T cell repertoires in COVID-19 (dated by TCRdb to between 2020 and 2021). In the study overall: Samples covering the acute and convalescent phases of COVID-19 were provided by collaborators in the United States, Italy and Spain. The prospective study material was composed of cDNA or gDNA derived from T cells, B-cell-depleted T cells, or PBMCs. Subjects who had been exposed to COVID-19, were actively infected with it, or had recovered from it provided the deeply sampled blood TCRbeta repertoires that made up the dataset. The repertoires were released in a freely available public database intended as a resource for research on the immune response to SARS-CoV-2. The samples were drawn from two sources: the first 160 participants of the ongoing ImmuneRACE study, and 950 to 1,500 subjects contributed by 6 global collaborators. A de-identified subject ID, COVID-19 status, age in years and sex were almost always included in the sample metadata. Where available, HLA class I and class II types were taken from metadata supplied by the sample provider and were not determined by assay-based typing. General conclusions and limits of the study: Clinical and demographic metadata were provided uncurated, with the amount varying by source and participant.

A distance of 11 bases separates the germline ends of V and J, which lose 6 bases and 0 bases respectively. Inclusive of the bounding cysteine and phenylalanine, the CDR3 is 14 residues long. The retained sequence is limited to the CDR3, 42 bases, with the frame set at the first base. Reading the germline V gene gives CDR1 MDHEN and CDR2 SYDVKM. TCRbeta CDR3 regions were amplified from genomic DNA using the immunoSEQ Assay, a bias-controlled multiplex PCR. The original pipeline was this. Within the assay, amplification of reference gene primers was used to estimate how many nucleated cells each sample contained. To quantify the absolute abundance of each unique TCRbeta CDR3 rearrangement, sequence reads were collapsed and filtered. Productive Simpson clonality was computed per sample as the square root of Simpson's diversity index over productive rearrangements. Entries here come from immuneACCESS through TCRdb and include only in-frame sequences with V and J called. Some clones fail to appear in such tables; in the studies checked, an unresolved V gene covers under half of the shortfall, and the cause of the remainder is unknown. The V and J calls and clone size come from that table; D and trimming were worked out from the DNA. Present in this sample are 250,000 to 350,000 clones, roughly 89% of which were seen just once. The ten largest clones capture 1.5% to 2% of the sample.

Participants in the prospective study were enrolled through a virtual design, were aged roughly 18 to 100 years, and lived in 24 United States geographic areas. To assign participants to cohorts, the prospective study relied on clinical history that participants themselves reported in a screening survey and a study questionnaire. Each participant in the prospective study had whole blood, serum and a nasopharyngeal or oropharyngeal swab collected by mobile phlebotomists. Participants in the prospective study had the option to provide additional blood draws and questionnaires over an approximately 2-month period. Prospective study blood samples were shipped either frozen or at room temperature before DNA extraction. Comments on this clone: Its target antigen remains unknown. Nothing much larger sits one base from this clone, and base qualities are not available.

The chain is encoded by TRBV28 joined to TRBJ1-1, with a weak D call of TRBD1 (6 bases match). The material sequenced was PBMCs or T cells enriched from blood (not recorded which). This sequence was found in a young woman with acute COVID-19. The nucleotide sequence is TGTGCCAGCAGAGGACAGATCCTGAACACTGAAGCTTTCTTT. It specifies CASRGQILNTEAFF.